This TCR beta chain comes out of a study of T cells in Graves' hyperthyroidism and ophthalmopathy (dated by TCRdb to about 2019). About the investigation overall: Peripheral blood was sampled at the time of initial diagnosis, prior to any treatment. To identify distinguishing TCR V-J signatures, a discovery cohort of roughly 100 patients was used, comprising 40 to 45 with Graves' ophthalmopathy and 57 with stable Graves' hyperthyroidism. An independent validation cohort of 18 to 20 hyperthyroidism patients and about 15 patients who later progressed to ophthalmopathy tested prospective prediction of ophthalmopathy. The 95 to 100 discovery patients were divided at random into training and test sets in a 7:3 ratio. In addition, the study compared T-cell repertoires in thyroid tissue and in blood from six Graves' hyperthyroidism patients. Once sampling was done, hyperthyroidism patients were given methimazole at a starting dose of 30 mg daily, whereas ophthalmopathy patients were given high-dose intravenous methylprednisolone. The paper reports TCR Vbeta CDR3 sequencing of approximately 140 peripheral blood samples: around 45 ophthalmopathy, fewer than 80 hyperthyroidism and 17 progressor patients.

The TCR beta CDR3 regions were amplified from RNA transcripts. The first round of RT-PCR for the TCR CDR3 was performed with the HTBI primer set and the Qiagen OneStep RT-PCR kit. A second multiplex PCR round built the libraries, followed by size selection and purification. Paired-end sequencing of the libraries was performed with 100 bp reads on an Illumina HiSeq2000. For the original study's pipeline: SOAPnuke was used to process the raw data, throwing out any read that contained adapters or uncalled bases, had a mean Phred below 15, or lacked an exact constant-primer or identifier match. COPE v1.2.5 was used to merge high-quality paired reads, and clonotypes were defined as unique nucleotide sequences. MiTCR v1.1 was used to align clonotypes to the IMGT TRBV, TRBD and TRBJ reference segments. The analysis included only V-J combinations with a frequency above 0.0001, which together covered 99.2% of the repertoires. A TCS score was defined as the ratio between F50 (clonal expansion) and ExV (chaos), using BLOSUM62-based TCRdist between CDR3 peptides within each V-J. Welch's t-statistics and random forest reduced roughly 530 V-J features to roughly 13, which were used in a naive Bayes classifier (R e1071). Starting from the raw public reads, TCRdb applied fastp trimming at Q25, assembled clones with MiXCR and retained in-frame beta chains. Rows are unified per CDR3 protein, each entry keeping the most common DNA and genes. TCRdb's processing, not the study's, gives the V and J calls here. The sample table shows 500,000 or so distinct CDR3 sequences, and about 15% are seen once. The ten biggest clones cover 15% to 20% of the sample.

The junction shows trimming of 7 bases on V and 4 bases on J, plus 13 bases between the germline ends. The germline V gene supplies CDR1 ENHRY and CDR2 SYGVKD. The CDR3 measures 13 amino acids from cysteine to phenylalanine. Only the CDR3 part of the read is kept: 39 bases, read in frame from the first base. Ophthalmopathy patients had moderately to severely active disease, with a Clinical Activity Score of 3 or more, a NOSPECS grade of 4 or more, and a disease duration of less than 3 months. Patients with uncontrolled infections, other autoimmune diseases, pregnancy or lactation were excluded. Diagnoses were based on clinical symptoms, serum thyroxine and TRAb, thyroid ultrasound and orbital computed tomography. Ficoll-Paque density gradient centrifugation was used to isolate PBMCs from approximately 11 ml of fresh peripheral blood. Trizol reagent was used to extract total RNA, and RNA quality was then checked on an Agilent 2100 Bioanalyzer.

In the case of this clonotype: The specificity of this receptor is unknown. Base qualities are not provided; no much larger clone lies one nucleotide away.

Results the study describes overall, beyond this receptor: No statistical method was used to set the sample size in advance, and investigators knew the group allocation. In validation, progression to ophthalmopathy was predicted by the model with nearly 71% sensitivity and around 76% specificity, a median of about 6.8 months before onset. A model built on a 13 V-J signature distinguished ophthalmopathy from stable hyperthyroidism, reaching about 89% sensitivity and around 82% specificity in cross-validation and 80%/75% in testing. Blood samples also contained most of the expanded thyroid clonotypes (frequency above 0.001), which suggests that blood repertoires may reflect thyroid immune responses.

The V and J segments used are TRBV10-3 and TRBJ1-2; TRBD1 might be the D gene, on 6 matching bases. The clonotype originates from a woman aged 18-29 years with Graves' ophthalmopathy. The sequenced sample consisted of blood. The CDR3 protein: CAITDDRLYGYTF. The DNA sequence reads TGTGCCATCACTGACGACAGGCTCTATGGCTACACCTTC.